This T cell receptor (beta chain) was recorded in a study of T cells in Graves' hyperthyroidism and ophthalmopathy. Study findings and constraints: Most expanded thyroid clonotypes above 0.001 recurred in blood.

Researchers amplified the TCR beta CDR3 regions from RNA transcripts. HTBI primers were employed in a first-round RT-PCR of the TCR CDR3. TCRdb re-called the multiplex PCR reads through MiXCR, storing one row per CDR3 protein. Among about 290,000 distinct CDR3 sequences listed, about 15% were seen once. To note about this clonotype: Its antigen is not known.

The CDR3 loop spans 13 amino acids. Germline V gene data show CDR1 as SGHTA and CDR2 as FQGTGA. Germline trimming cut 5 bases from V and 8 bases from J; bases unmatched to any gene: 7. This rearrangement joins TRBV7-3 to TRBJ2-3; 7 bases match TRBD2. This receptor was taken from a woman aged 60-75 years with Graves' ophthalmopathy. Sequenced material: blood. DNA for the CDR3: TGTGCCAGCAGCCGGGTGGGGGGGGGTACGCAGTATTTT. Protein sequence: CASSRVGGGTQYF.